The 7 T cell receptor beta chains below come from one sample, sequenced in a study of blood T cells in healthy people across ages. For the second PCR, which ran for about 7 to 12 cycles, a sample-barcoded 5' primer and a J-beta primer mix were used. TCRdb called the 5' RACE reads again in MiXCR, with one record for every CDR3 protein. The table shows about 580,000 distinct CDR3 sequences, with about 45% occurring only once. The sequenced sample was blood. All receptors derive from a man older than 75 in good health.

This rearrangement joins TRBV29-1 to TRBJ2-7, with 7 bases identical to TRBD1. This CDR3 is built from 12 residues. Germline assignment: CDR1 SQVTM and CDR2 ANQGSEA. V gave up 1 base and J gave up 5 bases; unmatched junction bases: 2. CDR3: CSVEVTGDEQYF. The DNA of the CDR3 is TGCAGCGTTGAAGTAACAGGGGACGAGCAGTACTTC.

J is TRBJ1-6 and V is TRBV6-1; D not certain. V was trimmed by 5 bases and J by 10 bases, leaving 18 bases between them. Germline V gene lookup returns CDR1 MNHNS and CDR2 SASEGT. CDR3 length: 15 residues. The CDR3 region is CASSRTPTARSPLHF. The CDR3 nucleotides read TGTGCCAGCAGTCGGACTCCGACGGCCAGATCACCCCTCCACTTT.

V usage is TRBV6-2 or TRBV6-3 and J usage is TRBJ2-7; D remains unclear. V gave up 5 bases and J gave up 3 bases, with 11 bases separating them. Germline lookup yields CDR1 MNHEY and CDR2 SVGEGT. The CDR3 extends over 13 amino acids. The CDR3 here is CASSVDLDYEQYF. The CDR3 DNA reads TGTGCCAGCAGTGTGGATTTAGACTACGAGCAGTACTTC.

This clonotype was recorded a few times. The V and J genes are TRBV5-1 and TRBJ1-1; 7 bases are a match to TRBD1. V was pared by 5 bases and J by 1 base, with 2 bases of the junction left unmatched. From germline, CDR1 is SGHRS and CDR2 YFSETQ. The length of the CDR3 is 13 residues. The DNA of the CDR3 is TGCGCCAGCAGGACAGGGCAGAACACTGAAGCTTTCTTT. Protein: CASRTGQNTEAFF.

This CDR3 reads CASSTGDRCYEQYF. For the CDR3, the DNA is TGTGCCAGCAGCACTGGGGACAGGTGCTACGAGCAGTACTTC. The chain carries TRBV21-1 and TRBJ2-7; the D call of TRBD1 is as the table states it, not checked on the DNA. TRBV21-1 is a documented pseudogene. CDR3 length: 14 residues.

This clonotype occurred a few times. The chain combines TRBV7-8 with TRBJ2-2; 9 bases line up with TRBD2. The V and J ends lost 5 bases and 8 bases, in that order; junction bases with no gene match: 6. The CDR3 loop spans 14 amino acids. The V gene's germline CDR1 is SGHVS and CDR2 FQNEAQ. CDR3 amino acids: CASSITSGLGELFF. CDR3 DNA sequence: TGTGCCAGCAGCATTACTAGCGGGTTGGGGGAGCTGTTTTTT.

The genes are TRBV20-1 and TRBJ2-5; weak D call: TRBD2 (6 bases). Germline V CDR1 and CDR2: DFQATT, SNEGSKA (reference sequence). The CDR3 has 12 residues. Trimming left V 6 bases short and J 4 bases short, with 12 bases between. The CDR3 bases are TGCAGTGCCGGGACTCAGGGAGAGACCCAGTACTTC. This gives the protein CSAGTQGETQYF.